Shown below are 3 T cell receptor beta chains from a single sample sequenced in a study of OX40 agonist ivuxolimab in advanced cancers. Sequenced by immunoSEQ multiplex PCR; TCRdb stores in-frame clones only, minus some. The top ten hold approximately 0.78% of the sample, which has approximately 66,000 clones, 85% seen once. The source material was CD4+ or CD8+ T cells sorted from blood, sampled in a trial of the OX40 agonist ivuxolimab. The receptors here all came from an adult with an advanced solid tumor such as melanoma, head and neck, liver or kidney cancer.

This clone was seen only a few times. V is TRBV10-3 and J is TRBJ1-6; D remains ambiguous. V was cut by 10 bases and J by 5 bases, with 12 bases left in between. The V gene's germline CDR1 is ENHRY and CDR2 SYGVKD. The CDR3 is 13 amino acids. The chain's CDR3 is CATRGTDNSPLHF. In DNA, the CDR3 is TGTGCCACCCGGGGAACAGATAATTCACCCCTCCACTTT.

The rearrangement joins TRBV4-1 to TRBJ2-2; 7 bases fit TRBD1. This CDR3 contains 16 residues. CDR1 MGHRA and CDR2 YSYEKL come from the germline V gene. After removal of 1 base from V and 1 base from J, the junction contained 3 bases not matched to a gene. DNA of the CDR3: TGCGCCAGCAGCCAAGTGACAGGGCGGAACACCGGGGAGCTGTTTTTT. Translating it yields CASSQVTGRNTGELFF.

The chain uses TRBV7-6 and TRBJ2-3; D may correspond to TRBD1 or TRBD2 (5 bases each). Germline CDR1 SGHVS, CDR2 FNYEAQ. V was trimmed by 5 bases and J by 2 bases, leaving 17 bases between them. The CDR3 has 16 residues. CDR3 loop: CASSPSGHLVTDTQYF. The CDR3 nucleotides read TGTGCCAGCAGCCCGAGCGGACACCTAGTCACAGATACGCAGTATTTT.